Reported below is one T cell receptor beta chain. Antigen unknown. The ends lost 8 bases at V and 5 bases at J; junction bases unmatched: 7. CDR3 size: 13 residues. CDR1 MDHEN and CDR2 SYDVKM come from the germline V gene. The source of the sample is a study of cytomegalovirus exposure and HLA in healthy donors. Findings of the study overall: In a later analysis, common viral pathogens appeared linked to several of the most significant clusters. A later examination showed that TCR association rates differed by HLA locus, with DRB1 most and HLA-C fewest. Trimming of TCR beta V- and J-genes showed a link, identified in a later analysis, to a missense DCLRE1C variant.

The donors, nominally healthy at sampling, likely had unrecorded immune exposures. 13 Jbeta primers and 60 Vbeta primers were used for the PCR. Generated by immunoSEQ multiplex PCR, the TCRdb table keeps only in-frame clones and is missing some. The profile shows around 100,000 clones, approximately 7.6% of them singletons. The material sequenced was PBMCs. The receptor was derived from a man in his fifties or sixties in good health and CMV-seronegative. The chain recombines TRBV28 with TRBJ2-5, with TRBD1 identical over 8 bases. The chain's CDR3 is CASATGVPETQYF. The CDR3 nucleotides are TGTGCCAGCGCGACAGGGGTACCGGAGACCCAGTACTTC.